Below are 5 T cell receptor beta chains sequenced from a single sample in a study of blood T cell repertoires in COVID-19. Data came from immunoSEQ multiplex PCR; TCRdb stores just in-frame clones and leaves some out. The table lists 120,000 or so clones, just under 85% of them singletons. The sequencing input was peripheral blood. These TCRs come from a woman aged 50 to 65 with acute or convalescent COVID-19.

The table lists this clone with a count of one. The CDR3 nucleotides read TGTGCCAGCAGTCCGGGGGGGTCTGGGGGTGAGCAGTTCTTC. Its protein is CASSPGGSGGEQFF. The rearrangement links TRBV27 to TRBJ2-1; 8 bases agree with TRBD2. The germline V gene has CDR1 MNHEY and CDR2 SMNVEV (reference sequence). V dropped 5 bases and J dropped 9; count of bases not matched to a gene: 9. The CDR3 has 14 amino acids.

This clone was detected only once. The V call is TRBV29-1, the J call TRBJ1-1; weak D call: TRBD1 (5 bases). With 4 bases removed from V and 6 bases from J, the gap between germline ends came to 15 bases. Looked up from germline, CDR1 is SQVTM and CDR2 is ANQGSEA. CDR3 length: 13 amino acids. The DNA of the CDR3 is TGCAGCGTTGCACGGGGAGGGGTGGCTGAAGCTTTCTTT. It translates to CSVARGGVAEAFF.

In this sample, this clone turned up a few times. This chain links TRBV7-9 with TRBJ2-7; tentatively, D is TRBD1 (5 bases). The CDR3 spans 15 residues. Germline CDR1 SEHNR, CDR2 FQNEAQ (reference sequence). Trimming cost V 0 bases and J 7 bases, with 16 bases left between them. CDR3 sequence: CASSLAGAVTSEQYF. The CDR3 DNA is TGTGCCAGCAGCTTAGCAGGGGCTGTGACCTCAGAGCAGTACTTC.

The V call is TRBV28, the J call TRBJ1-2, with 8 bases aligning to TRBD1. Germline-derived CDR1 and CDR2 are MDHEN and SYDVKM. Trimming removed 5 bases from V and 4 bases from J; junction bases left unmatched: 6. This CDR3 comprises 14 residues. The CDR3 reads CASSDTGGLYGYTF. The CDR3, as DNA: TGTGCCAGCAGTGATACAGGGGGACTCTATGGCTACACCTTC.

The chain links TRBV18 to TRBJ1-1; D is ambiguous. Germline V gene sequence: CDR1 KGHSH, CDR2 LQKENI. The CDR3 is 14 residues long. Trimming left V 0 bases short and J 4 bases short, with 9 bases between. The CDR3 here is CASSPPTETTEAFF. CDR3 coding DNA: TGTGCCAGCTCACCACCCACAGAGACCACTGAAGCTTTCTTT.